This TCR beta chain was captured by sequencing in a study of human T cells and chemical hapten exposure. Across the study: Per-sample variation in TCR yield stemmed mainly from small pooled library volume differences. Overall study findings and caveats: No change in TCRs above 1 in 1000 frequency was produced by DPC sensitization.

Regarding this clonotype: Its specificity is not known.

This CDR3 is 14 amino acids long. With 3 bases clipped from V and 6 bases from J, the junction kept 5 bases outside the gene matches. Looked up from germline, CDR1 is MNHEY and CDR2 is SMNVEV (reference sequence). Sample time point: healthy volunteer bleed at 2 weeks. Total RNA extraction was carried out from unfractionated whole blood. Under the authors' procedure: Per-sample TCR counts ranged from about 20,000 to 690,600, median roughly 87,000. TCRdb re-called the RACE reads with MiXCR, one entry per CDR3 protein. The V and J calls, along with clone size, are taken from TCRdb and not from the paper's own processing. The sample yields tens of thousands of distinct CDR3 sequences, approximately 7.4% seen once.

Sequenced input: whole blood. The chain recombines TRBV27 with TRBJ2-3, with 8 bases lining up with TRBD2. The sequence was collected from a human donor in good health. Some clones in this sample may be carry-over from other donors' samples. The CDR3 spells CASSLGTRLDTQYF. The CDR3 DNA reads TGTGCCAGCAGTTTGGGGACTAGGTTGGATACGCAGTATTTT.